This TCR beta chain stems from a study of shared T cell receptors in the human thymus (dated by TCRdb to the early 2020s). For the study in its entirety: The study examined how self-reactive, shared T-cell receptor alpha chains are generated in the human thymus.

In the case of this clone: It has no known antigen specificity. Per-base quality was not reported, and no clone a single base away is much larger than it.

Receptor amplification or capture employed the immunoSEQ multiplex PCR assay. TCRdb obtained this table from immuneACCESS and retained in-frame rearrangements with V and J assigned. These tables miss some clones; where compared with another copy, unresolved V genes account for less than half of the shortfall, and the remainder is unexplained. The sample includes hundreds of thousands of clones, with roughly 90% observed a single time. The leading ten clones occupy 0.0095% to 0.011% of the sample. Germline trimming: 4 bases from V, 2 bases from J; junction bases outside gene matches: 11. CDR1 and CDR2 were assigned from the germline V gene as SGDLS and YYNGEE. The CDR3 contains 17 residues, cysteine and phenylalanine counted. Only CDR3 DNA remains: 51 bases, in frame from the first base. This sample was shared with a second study, whose subject was human thymus T cells. The second study reports: Immunologically healthy infants undergoing open corrective cardiac surgery for congenital heart defects in Finland were used as donors. The thymus tissue came from surgical resects taken out during corrective cardiac surgery. Usage of V and J gene segments appeared to be biased in both the thymic and the peripheral blood repertoires. Highly overlapping thymic TCR repertoires among unrelated individuals were reported in the related research. TCR alpha and beta repertoires from roughly 8 infant thymus samples and four related peripheral blood samples were characterized in the study. The infant donors were roughly 7 to 244 days old, and the cohort included over five males and a couple of females. Thymocytes were released mechanically from tissue and stored at -70 °C as pellets of about 9-32 million cells. A QIAsymphony instrument was used to extract genomic DNA from the frozen cell pellets. Using the immunoSEQ multiplex PCR assay, the TCRB and TCRAD loci were amplified from a standardized quantity of quality-controlled genomic DNA. Amplicons spanned the V(D)J region at a length sufficient to cover the CDR3 and identify V and J genes. Amplicon sequencing was performed on an Illumina platform through the commercial immunoSEQ service. Primer bias and sequencing errors were corrected using previously described methods, and TCRAD and TCRB definitions followed the IMGT database. immunoSEQ Analyzer 3.0 and VDJTools were used for repertoire analysis, which covered basic statistics, V/J segment usage, diversity estimates, rarefaction and pairwise overlap. To estimate diversity, the Chao1, ChaoE, Efron-Thisted, Shannon and inverse Simpson indices were applied, and diversity was also estimated on datasets down-sampled to the smallest sample. For repertoire overlap, CDR3 nucleotide sequence, V gene and J gene had to match strictly, and clustering was done by Jaccard-based multidimensional scaling. On average, roughly 800,000 unique TCRB clonotypes were obtained from thymus samples, compared with 70,000 to 90,000 from blood samples.

The TCR originated in a boy in the first two years of life with a congenital heart defect. Donor details come from another sample of the same person, matched by shared clones. The source material was thymocytes. The V gene is TRBV9 and the J gene is TRBJ2-5, with TRBD2 identical over 10 junction bases. The CDR3 is CASSPSSGRFGQETQYF. The DNA is TGTGCCAGCAGCCCCTCTAGCGGGAGATTTGGACAAGAGACCCAGTACTTC.